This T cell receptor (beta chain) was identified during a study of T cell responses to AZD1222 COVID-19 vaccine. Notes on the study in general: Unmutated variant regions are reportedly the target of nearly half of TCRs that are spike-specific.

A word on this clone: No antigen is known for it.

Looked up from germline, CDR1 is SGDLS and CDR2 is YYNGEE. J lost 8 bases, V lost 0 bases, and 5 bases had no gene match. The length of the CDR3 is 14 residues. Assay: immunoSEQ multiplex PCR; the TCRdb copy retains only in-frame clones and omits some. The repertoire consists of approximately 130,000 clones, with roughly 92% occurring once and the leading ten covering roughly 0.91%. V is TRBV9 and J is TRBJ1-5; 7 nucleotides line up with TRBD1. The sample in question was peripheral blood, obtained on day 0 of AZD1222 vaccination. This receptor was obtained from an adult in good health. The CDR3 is CASSVGDREEPQHF. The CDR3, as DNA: TGTGCCAGCAGCGTAGGGGACAGAGAGGAGCCCCAGCATTTT.